A selection of T cell receptor beta chains follows, all from one sample in a study of cytomegalovirus exposure and HLA in healthy donors. Assay: immunoSEQ multiplex PCR; the TCRdb copy retains only in-frame clones and omits some. The data contain under 200,000 clones, over 75% of them singletons. Material: PBMCs. The receptors were sampled from a man in his sixties in good health and CMV-seronegative. Both conserved end residues are part of each CDR3. D genes are given only for firm matches. The size field is filled for only some rows; it gives once, few, many or a size class.

v_gene	j_gene	abundance	d_gene	CDR3aa	CDR3nt
TRBV6-1	TRBJ2-7	.	TRBD2	CASGRGASSYEQYF	TGTGCCAGCGGGCGGGGGGCCTCCTCCTACGAGCAGTACTTC
TRBV6-4	TRBJ1-1	.	.	CASSATGNTEAFF	TGTGCCAGCAGTGCGACAGGGAACACTGAAGCTTTCTTT
TRBV6-1	TRBJ1-3	.	.	CASSEGVYSGNTIYF	TGTGCCAGCAGTGAAGGCGTGTACTCTGGAAACACCATATATTTT
TRBV18	TRBJ1-3	few	.	CASSPGTTGNTIYF	TGTGCCAGCTCACCGGGGACTACGGGAAACACCATATATTTT
TRBV9	TRBJ1-2	.	.	CASSPFSSYGYTF	TGTGCCAGCAGCCCTTTTTCCTCCTATGGCTACACCTTC
TRBV29-1	TRBJ2-7	once	TRBD1	CSAVPGQGTYEQYF	TGCAGCGCTGTGCCGGGACAGGGGACCTACGAGCAGTACTTC
TRBV30	TRBJ2-5	.	.	CVWTASGTQYF	TGTGTCTGGACCGCCTCAGGGACCCAGTACTTC
TRBV5-5	TRBJ1-3	.	TRBD1	CASSRNRDRGNTIYF	TGTGCCAGCAGCCGTAACCGGGACAGGGGAAACACCATATATTTT
TRBV11-3	TRBJ2-7	.	.	CASSLAGRTALYEQYF	TGTGCCAGCAGCTTAGCTGGGCGGACAGCCCTCTACGAGCAGTACTTC
TRBV6-4	TRBJ2-7	.	TRBD2	CASSRLAGPFYEQYF	TGTGCCAGCAGTAGACTAGCGGGGCCTTTCTACGAGCAGTACTTC
TRBV27	TRBJ1-6	.	.	CAGRQDGAPNNSPLHF	TGTGCCGGAAGACAGGACGGAGCGCCAAATAATTCACCCCTCCACTTT
TRBV18	TRBJ2-7	once	.	CASSGGPEGYEQYF	TGTGCCAGCTCAGGGGGACCGGAGGGTTACGAGCAGTACTTC
TRBV5-1	TRBJ2-5	.	TRBD2	CASSPQLAGVSETQYF	TGCGCCAGCAGCCCCCAACTAGCGGGAGTATCGGAGACCCAGTACTTC
TRBV2	TRBJ1-3	.	TRBD1	CASSPDRGNLFTIYF	TGTGCCAGCAGCCCTGACAGGGGGAATCTTTTCACCATATATTTT
TRBV19	TRBJ2-5	.	.	CASSIVLHSQETQYF	TGTGCCAGTAGTATTGTGTTACACAGCCAAGAGACCCAGTACTTC
TRBV6-1	TRBJ2-5	.	TRBD2	CASSDYRGEETQYF	TGTGCCAGCAGTGATTATCGGGGGGAAGAGACCCAGTACTTC
TRBV15	TRBJ2-5	.	TRBD2	CATSRDLGPSGSETQYF	TGTGCCACCAGCAGAGATCTGGGACCTAGCGGGTCGGAGACCCAGTACTTC
TRBV6-1	TRBJ2-3	.	TRBD2	CASSEISGAPPTQYF	TGTGCCAGCAGTGAAATAAGCGGGGCACCTCCTACGCAGTATTTT
TRBV5-4	TRBJ1-6	.	.	CASSLDRFIQALHF	TGTGCCAGCAGCTTGGATCGATTTATACAGGCCCTCCACTTT
TRBV27	TRBJ2-3	once	.	CASNAGTRPDTQYF	TGTGCCAGCAACGCGGGGACGAGGCCAGATACGCAGTATTTT
TRBV2	TRBJ2-1	.	TRBD2	CASGASGGASQFF	TGTGCCAGCGGGGCTAGCGGGGGGGCCTCACAGTTCTTC
TRBV5-4	TRBJ1-2	.	TRBD1	CASSGSRDREGYTF	TGTGCCAGCAGCGGGAGTCGGGACAGGGAGGGCTACACCTTC
TRBV7-2	TRBJ2-5	.	TRBD2	CASSLRTSGRLGQETQYF	TGTGCCAGCAGCTTGCGGACTAGCGGGAGATTGGGCCAAGAGACCCAGTACTTC
TRBV4-2	TRBJ1-2	.	TRBD1	CASSQGQGVNYGYTF	TGTGCCAGCAGCCAAGGACAGGGGGTTAACTATGGCTACACCTTC
TRBV19	TRBJ2-3	.	TRBD2	CASSIEARLAGTDTQYF	TGTGCCAGTAGTATAGAGGCTCGACTAGCGGGCACAGATACGCAGTATTTT
TRBV29-1	TRBJ2-2	.	.	CSVGMGHNTGELFF	TGCAGCGTAGGAATGGGACATAACACCGGGGAGCTGTTTTTT
TRBV19	TRBJ1-5	few	.	CASSIDSSNQPQHF	TGTGCCAGTAGTATCGACAGTAGCAATCAGCCCCAGCATTTT
TRBV23-1	TRBJ2-7	.	TRBD2	CASSQMGLAGCQYF	TGCGCCAGCAGTCAAATGGGACTAGCGGGCTGCCAGTACTTC
TRBV12-5	TRBJ1-2	once	TRBD1	CASGLDRGKVNYGYTF	TGTGCTAGTGGTTTGGACAGGGGAAAGGTCAACTATGGCTACACCTTC
TRBV19	TRBJ1-2	.	.	CASSIDPSSYGYTF	TGTGCCAGTAGTATAGATCCGTCCAGCTATGGCTACACCTTC
TRBV5-4	TRBJ1-6	.	TRBD1	CASSLDRGSPLHF	TGTGCCAGCAGCTTGGACAGGGGTTCACCCCTCCACTTT
TRBV5-1	TRBJ2-7	.	.	CASSLGGGYEQYF	TGCGCCAGCAGCTTGGGCGGAGGCTACGAGCAGTACTTC
TRBV7-2	TRBJ2-5	.	.	CASSSLETQYF	TGTGCCAGCAGCTCCCTAGAGACCCAGTACTTC
TRBV19	TRBJ2-2	.	TRBD1	CASSIPRTGTGVWYGELFF	TGTGCCAGTAGTATTCCCCGAACCGGGACAGGGGTTTGGTACGGGGAGCTGTTTTTT
TRBV7-7	TRBJ2-3	.	.	CASSGEAATTQYF	TGTGCTAGCAGTGGTGAGGCTGCTACCACGCAGTATTTT
TRBV29-1	TRBJ2-1	.	TRBD2	CSVEGGGFNEQFF	TGCAGCGTTGAAGGGGGGGGGTTCAATGAGCAGTTCTTC
TRBV28	TRBJ1-2	.	.	CASSLARANYGYTF	TGTGCCAGCAGTTTGGCCAGGGCTAACTATGGCTACACCTTC
TRBV5-1	TRBJ2-7	.	TRBD1	CASSLAGGQGFYEQYF	TGCGCCAGCAGCTTGGCGGGGGGACAGGGGTTTTACGAGCAGTACTTC
TRBV19	TRBJ1-5	.	.	CASKGARAALNQPQHF	TGTGCCAGTAAAGGTGCGAGGGCGGCTTTAAATCAGCCCCAGCATTTT
TRBV7-2	TRBJ2-7	.	TRBD2	CASSLFGGGAGDEQYF	TGTGCCAGCAGCTTATTCGGCGGGGGGGCCGGGGACGAGCAGTACTTC
TRBV14	TRBJ2-7	.	.	CASSQGAEQYF	TGTGCCAGCAGCCAGGGGGCCGAGCAGTACTTC
TRBV6-1	TRBJ1-4	.	TRBD1	CAITADRAEKLFF	TGTGCCATTACCGCGGACAGGGCTGAAAAACTGTTTTTT
TRBV4-2	TRBJ2-3	few	TRBD2	CASRRAAGGTDTQYF	TGTGCCAGCAGGAGAGCAGCGGGAGGGACGGATACGCAGTATTTT
TRBV19	TRBJ2-5	.	.	CASGALYRGGETQYF	TGTGCCAGTGGGGCCCTTTATAGGGGGGGTGAGACCCAGTACTTC
TRBV5-4	TRBJ2-1	once	TRBD1	CASSSLNPGTGYNEQFF	TGTGCCAGCAGCTCACTGAACCCCGGGACAGGTTACAATGAGCAGTTCTTC
TRBV30	TRBJ2-2	.	TRBD1	CAWSVQGTGELFF	TGTGCCTGGAGTGTACAGGGGACCGGGGAGCTGTTTTTT
TRBV4-2	TRBJ2-3	few	.	CASREGGLTDTQYF	TGTGCCAGTAGGGAGGGGGGCCTCACAGATACGCAGTATTTT
TRBV7-9	TRBJ2-3	once	.	CASSPTSLGPIGTQYF	TGTGCCAGCAGCCCAACTAGCCTCGGACCCATCGGGACGCAGTATTTT
TRBV4-2	TRBJ2-2	many	TRBD2	CASSQSEASGSLNTGELFF	TGTGCCAGCAGCCAAAGTGAGGCTAGCGGGAGTTTGAACACCGGGGAGCTGTTTTTT